This T cell receptor (beta chain) derives from a study of cytomegalovirus exposure and HLA in healthy donors. Study in general: Inside one of the first data releases sat around 77 million unique TCRs taken from HLA-typed donors.

PCR primers comprised 60 Vbeta and 13 Jbeta primers. The assay was immunoSEQ multiplex PCR, and TCRdb's table has in-frame clones only and misses some. Altogether over 90,000 clones are present, approximately 64% being singletons, with the ten largest covering under 4%. Study-level findings and limits: A further, later analysis showed that HLA-associated TCR beta chains (compared with equally common others) were more clonally expanded. The classifier was said to identify cytomegalovirus status with high specificity and sensitivity.

The CDR3 is 16 residues long. Of note for this clone: Its antigen is currently unknown.

Sequenced sample: PBMCs. The J gene is TRBJ2-7, the V gene TRBV1; the D call in the table, TRBD2, was not verified against the DNA. TRBV1 is deemed a pseudogene. This TCR came from a man in his 60s in good health and CMV-seronegative. The CDR3 DNA reads as TGCACCAGCAGCTCTCGACTAGCGGGGGAGAGATACGAGCAGTACTTC. Translated, it gives CTSSSRLAGERYEQYF.